This is a list of T cell receptor beta chains from one sample in a study of shared T cell receptors in the human thymus. The table came from immunoSEQ multiplex PCR; TCRdb's copy has only in-frame clones and leaves some out. This sample has hundreds of thousands of clones, with approximately 87% found just once. The sample was also linked to a second study, of human thymus T cells.

Sequenced: thymocytes. These receptors originate from a boy in the first two years of life with a congenital heart defect. Each CDR3 is given with its conserved first and last residue. The D gene is left open where the match is weak. Rows may omit the clone size; those that give it use once, few, many or a size class.

>TRBD1|-|TRBV10-3|TRBJ2-7
CAISAAGDRGVNEQYF
TGTGCCATCAGTGCGGCAGGGGACAGGGGTGTTAACGAGCAGTACTTC
>-|-|TRBV9|TRBJ1-1
CASSGEKGGTNTEAFF
TGTGCCAGCAGCGGAGAAAAGGGGGGGACGAACACTGAAGCTTTCTTT
>TRBD2|-|TRBV5-4|TRBJ2-2
CASSSGLAGNTGELFF
TGTGCCAGCAGCTCCGGACTAGCGGGGAACACCGGGGAGCTGTTTTTT
>-|-|TRBV18|TRBJ2-5
CASSLYYETQYF
TGTGCCAGCTCACTATACTATGAGACCCAGTACTTC
>TRBD1|-|TRBV19|TRBJ1-1
CASTLNAPTGVYNTEAFF
TGTGCCAGTACCCTCAACGCCCCGACAGGGGTCTATAACACTGAAGCTTTCTTT
>TRBD2|-|TRBV27|TRBJ2-1
CASSLSGTSKYNEQFF
TGTGCCAGCAGTTTATCTGGGACTAGCAAGTACAATGAGCAGTTCTTC
>-|few|TRBV5-8|TRBJ1-5
CASSFGIGQPQHF
TGTGCCAGCAGCTTCGGGATTGGTCAGCCCCAGCATTTT
>TRBD1|-|TRBV28|TRBJ1-3
CASSLFGRDRGSGNTIYF
TGTGCCAGCAGTTTATTCGGTAGGGACAGGGGATCTGGAAACACCATATATTTT
>TRBD1|once|TRBV27|TRBJ1-1
CASSLFYPGGNTEAFF
TGTGCCAGCAGTTTATTTTACCCAGGGGGGAACACTGAAGCTTTCTTT
>-|-|TRBV29-1|TRBJ2-7
CSVGGTQGFSSYEQYF
TGCAGCGTTGGGGGTACACAGGGATTTAGCTCCTACGAGCAGTACTTC
>TRBD2|-|TRBV28|TRBJ2-7
CASSPAAGGGYEQYF
TGTGCCAGCAGCCCGGCGGCGGGCGGGGGCTACGAGCAGTACTTC
>-|-|TRBV7-2|TRBJ1-2
CASSKQTQGPANYGYTF
TGTGCCAGCAGCAAGCAGACTCAGGGGCCAGCTAACTATGGCTACACCTTC
>TRBD1|-|TRBV6-4|TRBJ1-1
CASSPGTGLTEAFF
TGTGCCAGCAGTCCCGGGACAGGGCTGACTGAAGCTTTCTTT
>-|-|TRBV4-1|TRBJ1-1
CASSQEGANMNTEAFF
TGCGCCAGCAGCCAAGAGGGCGCAAATATGAACACTGAAGCTTTCTTT
>TRBD1|-|TRBV27|TRBJ1-5
CASTQGGNQPQHF
TGTGCCAGCACCCAGGGGGGCAATCAGCCCCAGCATTTT
>-|-|TRBV6-1|TRBJ2-1
CASRDSDEQFF
TGTGCCAGCAGGGACAGCGATGAGCAGTTCTTC
>-|-|TRBV4-3|TRBJ1-4
CASSQDLFATPTNEKLFF
TGCGCCAGCAGCCAAGATCTGTTCGCGACACCTACTAATGAAAAACTGTTTTTT
>-|-|TRBV6-6|TRBJ2-7
CATSRVRSYEQYF
TGTGCCACCTCCCGGGTACGGTCCTACGAGCAGTACTTC
>-|-|TRBV4-1|TRBJ1-6
CASSQGSGFGSPLHF
TGCGCCAGCAGCCAAGGTTCGGGGTTTGGCTCACCCCTCCACTTT
>TRBD2|-|TRBV14|TRBJ2-3
CASSPSGGGTDTQYF
TGTGCCAGCAGCCCTTCTGGGGGGGGCACAGATACGCAGTATTTT
>TRBD2|-|TRBV7-7|TRBJ2-5
CASSLALRGRGVHQETQYF
TGTGCCAGCAGCTTAGCGCTACGCGGGAGGGGAGTACACCAAGAGACCCAGTACTTC
>-|-|TRBV4-3|TRBJ2-1
CASSQDLALTKGNEQFF
TGCGCCAGCAGCCAAGATCTTGCACTGACTAAGGGCAATGAGCAGTTCTTC
>-|-|TRBV6-5|TRBJ1-1
CASSNRDPGYTEAFF
TGTGCCAGCAGTAACAGGGACCCAGGGTACACTGAAGCTTTCTTT
>-|once|TRBV18|TRBJ1-2
CASSPRQGPFYGYTF
TGTGCCAGCTCACCAAGGCAGGGGCCTTTCTATGGCTACACCTTC
>-|-|TRBV21-1|TRBJ1-1
CASSKYGGGQGGTEAFF
TGTGCCAGCAGCAAATATGGCGGGGGACAGGGGGGTACTGAAGCTTTCTTT
>TRBD1|-|TRBV5-3|TRBJ1-6
CARSSDLQGAEGQNNSPLHF
TGTGCCAGAAGCTCAGACCTACAGGGGGCGGAGGGGCAAAATAATTCACCCCTCCACTTT
>TRBD1|-|TRBV27|TRBJ2-2
CASSLSFPGQGPTGELFF
TGTGCCAGCAGTTTATCCTTTCCGGGACAGGGTCCCACCGGGGAGCTGTTTTTT
>TRBD2|-|TRBV5-1|TRBJ2-2
CASTGTSGGPGELFF
TGCGCCAGCACCGGGACTAGCGGAGGGCCCGGGGAGCTGTTTTTT
>-|-|TRBV7-5|TRBJ1-5
CVRSSTGKEQPQHF
TGTGTCAGAAGCTCGACAGGGAAGGAACAGCCCCAGCATTTT
>TRBD1|-|TRBV14|TRBJ1-2
CASSPKGQDYGYTF
TGTGCCAGCAGCCCCAAGGGACAGGACTATGGCTACACCTTC
>TRBD1|-|TRBV27|TRBJ1-1
CASTPGTGSFAEAFF
TGTGCCAGCACTCCCGGGACAGGGTCGTTTGCTGAAGCTTTCTTT
>-|-|TRBV5-1|TRBJ2-5
CASSNTGYPTETQYF
TGCGCCAGCAGCAACACAGGGTATCCAACGGAGACCCAGTACTTC
>-|-|TRBV28|TRBJ1-5
CASSFFKRGQENQPQHF
TGTGCCAGCAGTTTTTTTAAAAGAGGGCAGGAGAATCAGCCCCAGCATTTT
>TRBD1|-|TRBV28|TRBJ2-7
CASSLGLLGDRAEEQYF
TGTGCCAGCAGTTTAGGTCTATTAGGAGACAGGGCGGAGGAGCAGTACTTC
>-|-|TRBV4-3|TRBJ2-5
CASSQFMGGQETQYF
TGCGCCAGCAGCCAGTTTATGGGGGGCCAAGAGACCCAGTACTTC
>-|-|TRBV9|TRBJ1-2
CASSPNREGYTF
TGTGCCAGCAGCCCAAACAGGGAAGGCTACACCTTC
>TRBD1|-|TRBV9|TRBJ1-6
CASSAHTGGDNSPLHF
TGTGCCAGCAGCGCCCATACAGGGGGCGATAATTCCCCCCTCCACTTT
>TRBD2|-|TRBV28|TRBJ2-5
CASIGGAVHETQYF
TGTGCCAGCATCGGGGGGGCCGTACACGAGACCCAGTACTTC
>TRBD1|-|TRBV6-5|TRBJ2-7
CASRTNRGSPYEQYF
TGTGCCAGCAGAACAAACAGGGGATCCCCCTACGAGCAGTACTTC
>-|-|TRBV28|TRBJ1-3
CASSWLQDSGNTIYF
TGTGCCAGCAGTTGGCTTCAGGATTCTGGAAACACCATATATTTT
>TRBD1|once|TRBV10-3|TRBJ2-7
CAISGPADRANLYEQYF
TGTGCCATCAGTGGACCGGCCGACAGGGCAAACCTCTACGAGCAGTACTTC
>TRBD1|-|TRBV7-2|TRBJ2-7
CASSLRWTGVDYEQYF
TGTGCCAGCAGCTTAAGGTGGACAGGGGTCGACTACGAGCAGTACTTC
>-|-|TRBV7-8|TRBJ1-2
CASSFRGHGYTF
TGTGCCAGCAGCTTCAGGGGCCATGGCTACACCTTC
>-|-|TRBV28|TRBJ2-5
CASSLRRGPIGKTQYF
TGTGCCAGCAGTTTAAGGCGGGGACCAATTGGAAAGACCCAGTACTTC
>TRBD1|-|TRBV10-3|TRBJ1-2
CAISATGQGGYGYTF
TGTGCCATCAGTGCGACCGGACAGGGCGGCTATGGCTACACCTTC
>-|once|TRBV13|TRBJ1-1
CASRVRGTEAFF
TGTGCCAGCAGGGTACGAGGGACTGAAGCTTTCTTT
>TRBD2|-|TRBV11-2|TRBJ2-1
CASSLATTSGNSYNEQFF
TGTGCCAGCAGCTTGGCAACAACTAGCGGGAACTCCTACAATGAGCAGTTCTTC
>-|-|TRBV11-2|TRBJ2-3
CASSFRTDKDSYTDTQYF
TGTGCCAGCAGCTTCCGGACGGACAAAGACAGTTACACAGATACGCAGTATTTT
>-|-|TRBV27|TRBJ2-2
CASPHRGGTGELFF
TGTGCCAGCCCACATAGAGGGGGTACCGGGGAGCTGTTTTTT
>TRBD1|-|TRBV27|TRBJ1-5
CASSPQGALNQPQHF
TGTGCCAGCAGTCCACAGGGGGCACTCAATCAGCCCCAGCATTTT
>TRBD1|-|TRBV19|TRBJ2-7
CASSIDPRDRAYEQYF
TGTGCCAGTAGTATAGATCCCAGGGACAGGGCCTACGAGCAGTACTTC
>TRBD1|-|TRBV19|TRBJ1-1
CASSHDRADTEAFF
TGTGCCAGTAGCCACGACAGGGCTGACACTGAAGCTTTCTTT
>-|-|TRBV12-5|TRBJ2-3
CASGLVQGPTDTQYF
TGTGCTAGTGGTTTGGTACAGGGCCCAACAGATACGCAGTATTTT
>-|-|TRBV6-5|TRBJ1-1
CASSYAGRNTEAFF
TGTGCCAGCAGTTACGCAGGCCGCAACACTGAAGCTTTCTTT
>TRBD2|once|TRBV29-1|TRBJ2-3
CSEERGSTDTQYF
TGCAGCGAAGAGCGGGGGAGCACAGATACGCAGTATTTT